This T cell receptor beta chain was found in a study of OX40 agonist ivuxolimab in advanced cancers. At the level of the study: Earlier treatment with anti-PD-1, anti-PD-L1 or anti-CTLA-4 was permitted, and 35% to 40% had received some.

TCRdb keeps only in-frame clones here, not all; method: immunoSEQ multiplex PCR. The sample consists of tens of thousands of clones, under 90% of them appearing once. The CDR3 consists of 12 residues. V lost 6 bases and J 7 bases, leaving 10 bases between the germline ends. The germline V gene has CDR1 MGHDK and CDR2 SYGVNS. The starting material was CD4+ or CD8+ T cells sorted from blood, obtained in a trial of the OX40 agonist ivuxolimab. The chain joins TRBV25-1 to TRBJ1-3; D unclear. This TCR derives from an adult with an advanced solid tumor such as melanoma, head and neck, liver or kidney cancer. The CDR3 coding sequence is TGTGCCAGCAGGGGTGGCCGGAACACCATATATTTT. Protein product: CASRGGRNTIYF.